This section outlines one T cell receptor beta chain sequence together with its context. The entry originates in a study of OX40 agonist ivuxolimab in advanced cancers. The method was immunoSEQ multiplex PCR; TCRdb's version includes in-frame clones alone and lacks a portion of them. This table has approximately 79,000 clones, roughly 90% appearing once. V gave up 6 bases and J gave up 2 bases; unmatched junction bases: 12. Germline V gives CDR1 GTSNPN, CDR2 SVGIG (reference sequence). The CDR3 has 16 amino acids. This TCR derives from an adult with an advanced solid tumor such as melanoma, head and neck, liver or kidney cancer. The chain combines TRBV30 with TRBJ2-2, with 7 bases fitting TRBD1. Sample: CD4+ or CD8+ T cells sorted from blood, taken in a trial of the OX40 agonist ivuxolimab. CDR3 in amino acids: CACPRVGQENTGELFF. The DNA of the CDR3 is TGTGCCTGCCCTCGGGTAGGACAGGAAAACACCGGGGAGCTGTTTTTT.